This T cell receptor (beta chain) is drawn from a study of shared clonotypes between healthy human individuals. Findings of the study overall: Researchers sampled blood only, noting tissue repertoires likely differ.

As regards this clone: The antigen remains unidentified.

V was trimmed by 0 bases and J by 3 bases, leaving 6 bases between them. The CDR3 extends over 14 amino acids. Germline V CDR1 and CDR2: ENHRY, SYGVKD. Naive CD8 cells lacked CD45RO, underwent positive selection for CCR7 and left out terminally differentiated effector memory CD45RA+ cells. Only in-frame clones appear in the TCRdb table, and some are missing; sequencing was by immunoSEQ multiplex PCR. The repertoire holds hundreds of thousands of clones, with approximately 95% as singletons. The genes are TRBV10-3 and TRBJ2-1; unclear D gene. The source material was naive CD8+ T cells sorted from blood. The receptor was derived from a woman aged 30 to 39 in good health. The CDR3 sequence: CAISESPNYNEQFF. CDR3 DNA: TGTGCCATCAGTGAGTCTCCTAACTACAATGAGCAGTTCTTC.